This TCR beta chain was sequenced in a study of CD8+ T cells in alopecia areata. Investigators isolated RNA and reverse transcribed it into cDNA to act as the sequencing template. Clones were sequenced by immunoSEQ multiplex PCR, and TCRdb holds only the in-frame ones, with some missing. The sample consists of about 210,000 clones, around two fifths of them appearing once. The treatment was: oral pan-JAK inhibitor, 5-10 mg twice daily. CD4+ and CD8+ T cells were sorted from PBMCs stained for CD3, CD4 and CD8. Turning to this clone: Its target is not known.

Findings and caveats of the study: Affected scalp, especially in alopecia totalis/universalis, had a higher clonality than normal scalp did. Scalp clonality and expanded CD8+ clones among the top 100 fell significantly with tofacitinib. With patients, TCR sharing proved less clear than in mice, a difference possibly related to HLA.

V was shortened by 0 bases and J by 9 bases, with 7 bases between the two germline ends. Germline CDR1 and CDR2: SGHRS and YFSETQ. The CDR3 totals 12 residues. This TCR was sampled from a human donor with alopecia areata. The starting material was CD4+ T cells sorted from blood, obtained between weeks 30 and 35, from a patient treated with tofacitinib. The chain couples TRBV5-1 to TRBJ2-1; D remains ambiguous. The CDR3: CASSLEGGEQFF. In DNA, the CDR3 is TGCGCCAGCAGCTTGGAGGGTGGTGAGCAGTTCTTC.